The clone carrying this T cell receptor beta chain was seen ten or more times. Its target is unknown. The sample comes from a study of CD8 T cells in ankylosing spondylitis. Trimming cost V 0 bases and J 5 bases; bases outside gene matches: 2. CDR1 and CDR2 (germline): SGHRS, YFSETQ. CDR3 size: 15 residues. The study's findings and limits: Disease-linked clones displayed a CD8+ phenotype and appeared relatively rarely in peripheral blood. Existing reports had already noted some motif variants in reactive arthritis synovial fluid and blood.

In making TCR beta libraries, quantitative 5'-RACE with molecular barcodes was used. TCRdb reanalysed the 5' RACE reads using MiXCR and keeps one entry per CDR3 protein. The sample yields roughly 230,000 distinct CDR3 sequences, under 8.5% seen once. The chain uses TRBV5-1 and TRBJ2-7; TRBD2 agrees at 13 bases. What was sequenced was blood, either unsorted or a sorted T cell fraction (not recorded which). This TCR was sampled from a female donor with ankylosing spondylitis or in good health (not recorded which). The DNA of the CDR3 is TGCGCCAGCAGCTTGGGACTAGCGGGAGGAGACGAGCAGTACTTC. This codes for CASSLGLAGGDEQYF. Full variable domain (remainder filled in from reference TRBV5-1 and TRBJ2-7): KAGVTQTPRYLIKTRGQQVTLSCSPISGHRSVSWYQQTPGQGLQFLFEYFSETQRNKGNFPGRFSGRQFSNSRSEMNVSTLELGDSALYLCASSLGLAGGDEQYFGPGTRLTVT.